Below, 27 T cell receptor beta chains from the same sample are listed, as sequenced in a study of cytomegalovirus exposure and HLA in healthy donors. A multiplex PCR was run with 60 Vbeta primers and 13 Jbeta primers. Clones were read by immunoSEQ multiplex PCR, and TCRdb kept only the in-frame ones, dropping some. The sample has 50,000 to 75,000 clones. The sequenced sample consisted of PBMCs. These TCRs come from a woman in her late teens or twenties in good health and CMV-seronegative.

As DNA, the CDR3 is TGTGCCAGCAGTGAAGTGTGGGACAGGGGGTTTGAAAAACTGTTTTTT. Translated, it gives CASSEVWDRGFEKLFF. This chain uses TRBV6-1 with TRBJ1-4; 11 bases align to TRBD1. CDR1 is MNHNS, CDR2 SASEGT, per germline. This CDR3 is 16 amino acids long. J gave up 7 bases and V 1 base, and 5 bases lay outside the gene matches.

This chain joins TRBV5-1 and TRBJ1-1; perhaps TRBD1 as D (5 bases). The CDR3 extends over 14 amino acids. V was pared by 5 bases and J by 2 bases, with 13 bases between. Germline-derived CDR1 and CDR2 are SGHRS and YFSETQ. CDR3: CASRVWGENTEAFF. The DNA for the CDR3 is TGCGCCAGCAGGGTGTGGGGGGAAAACACTGAAGCTTTCTTT.

The gene calls are TRBV5-1 and TRBJ1-2; tentative D call: TRBD1 (5 bases). The V and J ends lost 0 bases and 3 bases respectively, with 12 bases between them. The CDR3 is made up of 15 amino acids. The V gene's germline CDR1 is SGHRS and CDR2 YFSETQ. CDR3 loop: CASSLEAGIYYGYTF. CDR3 nucleotide sequence: TGCGCCAGCAGCTTGGAGGCAGGGATATACTATGGCTACACCTTC.

The gene calls are TRBV5-1 and TRBJ2-1; no clear D. Germline V gene sequence: CDR1 SGHRS, CDR2 YFSETQ. Trimming left V 3 bases short and J 0 bases short, with 10 bases between. This CDR3 spans 15 amino acids. CDR3 region: CASSSPRSSYNEQFF. The CDR3 coding sequence is TGCGCCAGCAGCTCCCCGCGGAGCTCCTACAATGAGCAGTTCTTC.

Details on this clone: The sample carries other DNA sequences with the same CDR3. The chain carries TRBV6-5 and TRBJ1-6; a possible D gene is TRBD1 (5 bases). Trimming pared 2 bases from V and 9 bases from J, leaving 14 bases between. Germline V gene data show CDR1 as MNHEY and CDR2 as SVGAGI. The CDR3 has 15 amino acids. The CDR3 loop is CASSYGGFDGSPLHF. Here the CDR3 DNA reads TGTGCCAGCAGTTACGGGGGGTTTGACGGTTCACCCCTCCACTTT.

V usage is TRBV28 and J usage is TRBJ1-1, with 11 bases aligning to TRBD1. The CDR3 sequence is 14 residues long. CDR1 MDHEN and CDR2 SYDVKM come from the germline V gene. V gave up 6 bases and J gave up 4 bases; unmatched junction bases: 4. The DNA for the CDR3 is TGTGCCAGCAGGGCCGGGACAGGGGGCACTGAAGCTTTCTTT. It encodes CASRAGTGGTEAFF.

This rearrangement joins TRBV5-1 to TRBJ2-3; D is ambiguous. Germline V gene sequence: CDR1 SGHRS, CDR2 YFSETQ. The CDR3 runs to 13 residues. V lost 0 bases, J lost 11 bases, and 13 bases lay in between. CDR3 nucleotides: TGCGCCAGCAGCTTGGAGTTCCGCGGTAAGCAGTATTTT. It specifies CASSLEFRGKQYF.

This CDR3 is CASSLGAGEAYGYTF. CDR3 DNA sequence: TGTGCCAGCAGCTTGGGGGCGGGGGAGGCTTATGGCTACACCTTC. This chain connects TRBV5-4 to TRBJ1-2, with D maybe TRBD1 (5 bases). Trimming pared 0 bases from V and 5 bases from J, leaving 14 bases between. The germline CDR1 and CDR2 sequences are SGHNT and YYREEE (reference sequence). This CDR3 spans 15 amino acids.

The V gene is TRBV7-9, the J gene TRBJ2-7; 9 nucleotides line up with TRBD2. Trimming took 5 bases from V and 2 from J; bases not matched to a gene: 13. The CDR3 has 17 residues. Germline CDR1 is SEHNR and CDR2 is FQNEAQ (reference sequence). CDR3 DNA: TGTGCCAGCAGCCCCCGACTAGCGGCCTATTCAGCCTACGAGCAGTACTTC. Translated: CASSPRLAAYSAYEQYF.

V and J are TRBV7-8 and TRBJ1-5, with 8 bases lining up with TRBD1. Per germline, CDR1 SGHVS and CDR2 FQNEAQ. The CDR3 has 16 amino acids. The V gene end was trimmed by 0 bases and the J gene end by 6 bases; junction bases not matched to a gene: 7. The CDR3 loop reads CASSLAAQGATQPQHF. CDR3 DNA: TGTGCCAGCAGCTTAGCTGCGCAGGGGGCAACTCAGCCCCAGCATTTT.

The chain combines TRBV23-1 with TRBJ2-5, with D maybe TRBD2 (5 bases). TRBV23-1 is an ORF, with its function uncertain. This CDR3 contains 12 residues. The V end was cut by 7 bases, the J end by 4 bases, with 10 bases between. In nucleotides, the CDR3 is TGCGCCAGCATTGGAGGTGGAGAGACCCAGTACTTC. Amino acids: CASIGGGETQYF.

The V call is TRBV5-1, the J call TRBJ2-7, with D perhaps TRBD1 (5 bases). The ends were cut back, 3 bases at V and 7 bases at J, with 17 bases in the middle. The CDR3 spans 14 residues. Germline V gene lookup returns CDR1 SGHRS and CDR2 YFSETQ. Written as DNA, the CDR3 is TGCGCCAGCAGCTCTGATAACAGGTTTCGAGAGCAGTACTTC. Protein sequence: CASSSDNRFREQYF.

V gene TRBV5-6 combines with J gene TRBJ2-2, with TRBD1 as a possible D gene (6 bases). The V and J ends lost 3 bases and 8 bases respectively, with 14 bases between them. The CDR3 covers 14 residues. Germline assignment: CDR1 SGHDT and CDR2 YYEEEE. This CDR3 reads CASSSTGQSGELFF. The CDR3 DNA sequence: TGTGCCAGCAGCTCTACCGGACAGTCTGGGGAGCTGTTTTTT.

V gene TRBV28 combines with J gene TRBJ2-2; a possible D gene is TRBD2 (6 bases). This CDR3 is 15 amino acids long. The germline gives CDR1 MDHEN, CDR2 SYDVKM. Trimming removed 7 bases from V and 7 bases from J, with 19 bases in between. CDR3 in amino acids: CASIPWGGLNGELFF. DNA for the CDR3: TGTGCCAGCATTCCTTGGGGAGGACTAAACGGGGAGCTGTTTTTT.

This chain links TRBV4-1 with TRBJ2-1; a possible D gene is TRBD1 (5 bases). The CDR3 loop spans 14 amino acids. Germline V gene data show CDR1 as MGHRA and CDR2 as YSYEKL. Trimming stripped 1 base from V and 5 bases from J, with 9 bases between. The CDR3 region is CASSQARVDNEQFF. DNA for the CDR3: TGCGCCAGCAGCCAAGCCAGGGTAGACAATGAGCAGTTCTTC.

The chain employs TRBV18 and TRBJ1-2; D unclear. V was pared by 5 bases and J by 7 bases, with 17 bases between. CDR1 is KGHSH and CDR2 is LQKENI in the germline V gene. This CDR3 comprises 14 residues. The CDR3 spells CASSGSVLGPGYTF. DNA of the CDR3: TGTGCCAGCTCAGGCAGTGTTCTGGGCCCTGGCTACACCTTC.

The rearrangement uses TRBV5-5 and TRBJ1-1; D gene unclear. V dropped 0 bases and J dropped 2 bases, with 8 bases sitting between them. This CDR3 has 14 amino acids. Germline V gene data show CDR1 as SGHKS and CDR2 as YYEKEE (reference sequence). CDR3 DNA: TGTGCCAGCAGCTTGGAGTCAGTTAACACTGAAGCTTTCTTT. The encoded protein is CASSLESVNTEAFF.

The chain recombines TRBV12-5 with TRBJ1-6; no definite D call. The germline CDR1 and CDR2 sequences are LGHNT and FRNRAP. Between the trimmed V and J ends, which lost 3 bases and 4 bases, there was a span of 13 bases. This CDR3 is 16 amino acids long. The chain's CDR3 is CASGFLLAAYNSPLHF. The DNA of the CDR3 is TGTGCTAGTGGTTTTTTGTTGGCGGCTTATAATTCACCCCTCCACTTT.

The chain uses TRBV6-1 and TRBJ2-1; TRBD1 is a possible D gene (6 bases). The CDR3 runs to 15 residues. Germline CDR1 reads MNHNS; CDR2 reads SASEGT. Deletions cut 5 bases from V and 4 bases from J, with 15 bases between. The CDR3 loop reads CASSFVGTRYNEQFF. CDR3 DNA: TGTGCCAGCAGTTTTGTCGGGACAAGATACAATGAGCAGTTCTTC.

CDR3 region: CASIGTVNTGELFF. CDR3 nucleotide sequence: TGTGCCAGCATCGGGACAGTTAACACCGGGGAGCTGTTTTTT. The J gene is TRBJ2-2, the V gene TRBV11-2; 7 nucleotides align to TRBD1. The germline V gene encodes CDR1 SGHAT and CDR2 FQNNGV. The V segment lost 7 bases and the J segment 2 bases; nucleotides outside the gene matches: 4. CDR3 length equals 14 residues. The entire variable domain, with the rest obtained from reference TRBV11-2 and TRBJ2-2, is as follows: EAGVAQSPRYKIIEKRQSVAFWCNPISGHATLYWYQQILGQGPKLLIQFQNNGVVDDSQLPKDRFSAERLKGVDSTLKIQPAKLEDSAVYLCASIGTVNTGELFFGEGSRLTVL.

This chain uses TRBV5-4 with TRBJ2-1; weak D call: TRBD1 (6 bases). The germline V gene has CDR1 SGHNT and CDR2 YYREEE (reference sequence). Trimming removed 3 bases at V and 0 bases at J, with 7 bases between. This CDR3 has 14 amino acids. CDR3 coding DNA: TGTGCCAGCAGCTGGGGGCGCTCCTACAATGAGCAGTTCTTC. It is translated as CASSWGRSYNEQFF. Full variable domain (rest looked up from reference TRBV5-4 and TRBJ2-1): ETGVTQSPTHLIKTRGQQVTLRCSSQSGHNTVSWYQQALGQGPQFIFQYYREEENGRGNFPPRFSGLQFPNYSSELNVNALELDDSALYLCASSWGRSYNEQFFGPGTRLTVL.

The J gene is TRBJ2-3, the V gene TRBV9; no clear D gene. This CDR3 has 14 residues. V lost 0 bases, J lost 4 bases, and 9 bases lay in between. Germline CDR1 and CDR2: SGDLS and YYNGEE. Here the CDR3 reads CASSVDLVPDTQYF. The CDR3 DNA sequence: TGTGCCAGCAGCGTAGATCTAGTCCCAGATACGCAGTATTTT.

The rearrangement joins TRBV11-2 to TRBJ2-7, with 8 bases that match TRBD1. The V gene end was trimmed by 5 bases and the J gene end by 6 bases; junction bases not matched to a gene: 6. CDR1 is SGHAT, CDR2 FQNNGV, per germline. This CDR3 is 13 amino acids long. Here the CDR3 DNA reads TGTGCCAGCAGCAAGGACAGGGAGCGCGAGCAGTACTTC. Translated: CASSKDREREQYF.

The genes are TRBV5-1 and TRBJ1-1, with TRBD1 as a possible D gene (5 bases). CDR3 length equals 15 residues. CDR1 SGHRS and CDR2 YFSETQ come from the germline V gene. Deletions cut 3 bases from V and 1 base from J, with 13 bases between. CDR3 DNA: TGCGCCAGCAGCTCGGGTGGAGGGGCGAACACTGAAGCTTTCTTT. Protein sequence: CASSSGGGANTEAFF.

This rearrangement joins TRBV19 to TRBJ1-5; TRBD1 might be the D (5 bases). Germline V CDR1 and CDR2: LNHDA, SQIVND (reference sequence). The CDR3 is 18 amino acids. V lost 4 bases, J lost 0 bases, and 19 bases lay in between. The CDR3 DNA is TGTGCCAGTAGTAGGCTTTCACTCGACAGCTATAGCAATCAGCCCCAGCATTTT. Its protein product is CASSRLSLDSYSNQPQHF.

DNA of the CDR3: TGTGCCTGGAGTGGTACAGGGACCGCTGAAGCTTTCTTT. Its protein product is CAWSGTGTAEAFF. The gene calls are TRBV30 and TRBJ1-1, with a tentative D call TRBD1 (6 bases). V dropped 1 base and J dropped 6 bases, with 12 bases sitting between them. Per the germline V gene, CDR1 is GTSNPN and CDR2 is SVGIG (reference sequence). The CDR3 is 13 amino acids.

The J gene is TRBJ1-2, the V gene TRBV9, with 7 bases matching TRBD1. CDR1 is SGDLS and CDR2 is YYNGEE in the germline V gene. With V trimmed by 2 bases and J by 3 bases, 7 bases remained unmatched. This CDR3 comprises 15 residues. The CDR3: CASSVEDRSYYGYTF. CDR3 bases: TGTGCCAGCAGCGTTGAGGACAGGTCATACTATGGCTACACCTTC.